This entry describes one T cell receptor beta chain. The antigen remains unidentified. The sample originates from a study of CD8 T cells in Susac syndrome. About the research overall: Blood was drawn from patients with Susac syndrome. At that point, they were therapy-naive, on corticosteroids, or on intravenous immunoglobulin alone. Whole-study results and caveats: The total CD8+ repertoires yielded 15 to 20 Susac-specific public clones and the CD8+ TEMRA repertoires yielded 4 or 5.

RNA, at about 0.45 to 1 ug, was reverse transcribed with random hexamers. TCRdb re-derived calls from the immunoSEQ multiplex PCR reads in MiXCR, one entry per CDR3 protein. The sample carries about 110,000 distinct CDR3 sequences, roughly 94% recorded once. Germline lookup yields CDR1 SGHRS and CDR2 YFSETQ. Trimming took off 5 bases at V and 4 bases at J, with 16 bases between the two ends. This CDR3 comprises 14 residues. The sequenced sample was CD8+ T cells from PBMCs. The clonotype originates from a human donor with Susac syndrome. This chain uses TRBV5-1 with TRBJ2-7; D might be TRBD2 (5 bases). The CDR3 DNA follows: TGCGCCAGCAGGTCTTTAGTAGAGGGTTACGAGCAGTACTTC. Encoded protein: CASRSLVEGYEQYF.